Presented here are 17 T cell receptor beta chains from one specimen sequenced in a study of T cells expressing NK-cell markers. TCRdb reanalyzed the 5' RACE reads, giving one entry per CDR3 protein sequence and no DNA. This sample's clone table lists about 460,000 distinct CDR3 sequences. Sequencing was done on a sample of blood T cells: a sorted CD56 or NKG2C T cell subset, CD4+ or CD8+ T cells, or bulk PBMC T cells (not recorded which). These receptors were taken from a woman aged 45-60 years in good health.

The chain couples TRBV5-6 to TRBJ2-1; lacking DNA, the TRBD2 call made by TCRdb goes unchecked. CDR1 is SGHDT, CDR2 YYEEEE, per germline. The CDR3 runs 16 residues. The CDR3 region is CASSSEREVFGDEQFF.

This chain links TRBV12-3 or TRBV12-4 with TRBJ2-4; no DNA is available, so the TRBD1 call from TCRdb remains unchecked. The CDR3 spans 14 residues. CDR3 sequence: CASSPTGWANIQYF.

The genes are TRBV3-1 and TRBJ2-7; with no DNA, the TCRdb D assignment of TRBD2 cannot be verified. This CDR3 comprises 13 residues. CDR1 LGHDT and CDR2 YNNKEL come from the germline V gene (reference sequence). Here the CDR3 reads CASQRWGPYEQYF.

CDR3 residues: CASSHDRGYSPLHF. The chain recombines TRBV14 with TRBJ1-6; TCRdb designates TRBD1, a call that cannot be tested without DNA. The CDR3 extends over 14 amino acids. CDR1 and CDR2 from the germline V gene are SGHDN and FVKESK.

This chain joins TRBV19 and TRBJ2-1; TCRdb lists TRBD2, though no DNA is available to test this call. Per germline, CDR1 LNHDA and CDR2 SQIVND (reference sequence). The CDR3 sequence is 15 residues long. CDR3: CASSIGSGRAGPQFF.

The CDR3 region is CSAVGTSGTSSYEQYF. The V and J genes are TRBV20-1 and TRBJ2-7; TCRdb's D gene call, TRBD2, goes unchecked for lack of DNA. The CDR3 extends over 16 amino acids. The germline CDR1 and CDR2 sequences are DFQATT and SNEGSKA (reference sequence).

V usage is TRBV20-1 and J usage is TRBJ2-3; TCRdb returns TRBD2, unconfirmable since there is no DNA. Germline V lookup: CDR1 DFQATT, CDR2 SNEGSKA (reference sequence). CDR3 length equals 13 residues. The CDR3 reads CSARTSGSRFEYF.

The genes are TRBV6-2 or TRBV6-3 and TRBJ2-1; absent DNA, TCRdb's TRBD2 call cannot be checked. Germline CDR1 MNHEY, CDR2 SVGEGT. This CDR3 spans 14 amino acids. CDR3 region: CASGRLAGYNEQFF.

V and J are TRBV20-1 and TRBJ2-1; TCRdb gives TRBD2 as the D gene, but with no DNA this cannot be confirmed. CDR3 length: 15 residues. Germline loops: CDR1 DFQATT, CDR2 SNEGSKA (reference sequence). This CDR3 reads CSARSGTSDFNEQFF.

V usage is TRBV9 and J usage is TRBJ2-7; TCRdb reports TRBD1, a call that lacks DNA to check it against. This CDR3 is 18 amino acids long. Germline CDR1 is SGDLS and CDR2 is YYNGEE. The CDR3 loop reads CASSAKEGDSRFRYEQYF.

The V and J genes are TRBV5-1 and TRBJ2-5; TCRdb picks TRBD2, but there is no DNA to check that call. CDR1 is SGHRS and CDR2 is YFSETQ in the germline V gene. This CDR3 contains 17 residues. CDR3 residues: CASSLVRQLERQETQYF.

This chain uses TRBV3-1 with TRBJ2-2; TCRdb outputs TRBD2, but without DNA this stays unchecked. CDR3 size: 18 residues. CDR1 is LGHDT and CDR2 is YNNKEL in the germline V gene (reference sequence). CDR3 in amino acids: CASSFRRTSGRNTGELFF.

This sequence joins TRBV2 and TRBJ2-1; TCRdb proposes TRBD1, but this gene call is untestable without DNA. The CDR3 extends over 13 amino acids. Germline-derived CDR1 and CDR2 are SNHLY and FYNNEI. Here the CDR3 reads CAITGQGAGEQFF.

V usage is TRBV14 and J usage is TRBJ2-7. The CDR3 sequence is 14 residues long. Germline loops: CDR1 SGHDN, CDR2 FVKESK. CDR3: CASSQNPSSYEQYF.

The CDR3 sequence is CSARSPKTGFPYEQYF. The chain recombines TRBV20-1 with TRBJ2-7; the D call from TCRdb, TRBD1, cannot be confirmed without DNA. The CDR3 length is 16 residues. The germline CDR1 and CDR2 sequences are DFQATT and SNEGSKA (reference sequence).

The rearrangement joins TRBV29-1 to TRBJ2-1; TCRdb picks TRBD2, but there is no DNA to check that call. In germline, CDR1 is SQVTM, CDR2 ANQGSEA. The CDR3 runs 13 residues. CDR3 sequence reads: CSVAPGGPGEQFF.

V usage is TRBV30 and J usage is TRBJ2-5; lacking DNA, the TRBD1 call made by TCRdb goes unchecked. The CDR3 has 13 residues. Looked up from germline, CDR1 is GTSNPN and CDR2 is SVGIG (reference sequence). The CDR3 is CAWSVPGRETQYF.